This passage covers 29 T cell receptor beta chains from one sample sequenced in a study of blood T cells in healthy people across ages. The second PCR ran roughly 7 to 11 cycles with a sample-barcoded 5' primer and J-beta primers. Each CDR3 protein gets one entry after TCRdb re-called the 5' RACE reads with MiXCR. The sample shows fewer than 2,000,000 distinct CDR3 sequences, roughly 30% of them seen only once. The specimen was blood. These receptors were taken from a woman younger than 45 in good health.

This clonotype was seen a handful of times. V gene TRBV20-1 combines with J gene TRBJ2-7; TRBD1 aligns across 7 bases. Trimming at V came to 4 bases and at J to 3 bases, leaving 9 bases not matched to a gene. From germline, CDR1 is DFQATT and CDR2 SNEGSKA (reference sequence). The CDR3 has 14 residues. CDR3: CSATDRDRLYEQYF. The CDR3, as DNA: TGCAGTGCTACGGACCGGGACAGACTCTACGAGCAGTACTTC.

The chain has TRBV20-1 and TRBJ1-5; unclear D gene. Trimming shortened V by 6 bases and J by 3 bases, and 21 bases separated the two germline ends. CDR1 is DFQATT and CDR2 is SNEGSKA in the germline V gene (reference sequence). The CDR3 runs 16 residues. DNA for the CDR3: TGCAGTGCCCGCCCAGAAGTGGGTAGGACCAATCAGCCCCAGCATTTT. Translating it yields CSARPEVGRTNQPQHF.

With respect to this clonotype: The germline gene is not matched at one end of the junction; a read error may be the cause. The chain links TRBV29-1 to TRBJ2-7, with 8 bases that match TRBD1. Germline CDR1 reads SQVTM; CDR2 reads ANQGSEA. The CDR3 extends over 17 amino acids. CDR3 coding DNA: TGCAGCGTTAAAGATCAATTAACTGACAGGGGCGTCTACGAGCAGTACTTC. Translated, it gives CSVKDQLTDRGVYEQYF.

The table lists this clonotype with many counts. The rearrangement uses TRBV29-1 and TRBJ2-7; unclear D gene. The germline CDR1 and CDR2 sequences are SQVTM and ANQGSEA. The CDR3 has 11 amino acids. V lost 7 bases, J lost 3 bases, and 10 bases lay in between. CDR3 region: CSAQHDYEQYF. The CDR3 DNA follows: TGCAGCGCACAACACGACTACGAGCAGTACTTC.

This clonotype has a handful of counts. The V call is TRBV12-3 or TRBV12-4, the J call TRBJ1-1; D is undetermined. V lost 3 bases, J lost 4 bases, and 9 bases lay in between. The CDR3 extends over 13 amino acids. Here the CDR3 reads CASSFTAGTEAFF. CDR3 in DNA: TGTGCCAGCAGTTTCACGGCCGGCACTGAAGCTTTCTTT.

The rearrangement uses TRBV7-9 and TRBJ2-7; either TRBD1 or TRBD2 may supply D (5 bases each). V lost 5 bases to trimming and J lost 3 bases, with 32 bases between them. Germline CDR1 SEHNR, CDR2 FQNEAQ (reference sequence). This CDR3 comprises 20 residues. CDR3 sequence (DNA): TGTGCCAGCAGCACAACAAACCGGGACGCCCGGACCCCCAACTACTACGAGCAGTACTTC. Translating gives CASSTTNRDARTPNYYEQYF.

The CDR3 loop is CASSLVIGSPLHF. CDR3 sequence (DNA): TGCGCCAGCAGCTTGGTTATCGGATCACCCCTCCACTTT. The chain is built from TRBV5-1 and TRBJ1-6; D gene uncertain. V dropped 0 bases and J dropped 10 bases, with 8 bases sitting between them. This CDR3 has 13 amino acids. Germline values: CDR1 SGHRS, CDR2 YFSETQ.

Notes on this clonotype: The junction departs from germline at one end; a sequencing error may be responsible. The V gene is TRBV6-2 or TRBV6-3, the J gene TRBJ2-1; D may be TRBD2 (6 bases). Germline V CDR1 and CDR2: MNHEY, SVGEGT. The CDR3 extends over 16 amino acids. CDR3 sequence reads: CTSSYPGTHFYNEQFF. The CDR3 bases are TGTACCAGCAGTTATCCCGGGACTCACTTCTACAATGAGCAGTTCTTC.

The chain recombines TRBV20-1 with TRBJ2-5; TRBD2 agrees at 8 bases. Germline values: CDR1 DFQATT, CDR2 SNEGSKA (reference sequence). This CDR3 comprises 15 residues. V dropped 4 bases and J dropped 5; count of bases not matched to a gene: 12. CDR3 amino acids: CSAKKDGGAAETQYF. CDR3 DNA: TGCAGTGCTAAAAAGGACGGGGGGGCCGCGGAGACCCAGTACTTC.

The chain links TRBV21-1 to TRBJ2-1; TRBD1 was called by the table and not checked on the DNA. TRBV21-1 is annotated as a pseudogene. The CDR3 totals 12 residues. The CDR3 protein is CARRLFRNEQFF. CDR3 coding DNA: TGTGCCAGGCGCCTCTTCCGCAATGAGCAGTTCTTC.

This clonotype has more than one count but fewer than ten. The chain joins TRBV7-9 to TRBJ1-1; D not certain. This CDR3 is 13 amino acids long. V was clipped by 6 bases and J by 0 bases, with 8 bases between them. Germline values: CDR1 SEHNR, CDR2 FQNEAQ (reference sequence). The chain's CDR3 is CASSFAVNTEAFF. In nucleotides, the CDR3 is TGTGCCAGCAGTTTTGCAGTGAACACTGAAGCTTTCTTT.

This chain links TRBV2 with TRBJ1-2; D remains ambiguous. CDR1 is SNHLY, CDR2 FYNNEI, per germline. This CDR3 region has 12 residues. V lost 2 bases and J 0 bases, leaving 1 base between the germline ends. In DNA, the CDR3 is TGTGCCAGCAGTGAAACTAACTATGGCTACACCTTC. It is translated as CASSETNYGYTF.

This rearrangement joins TRBV7-9 to TRBJ2-5, with 9 bases that match TRBD1. J gave up 5 bases and V 4 bases, and 5 bases lay outside the gene matches. Germline V gives CDR1 SEHNR, CDR2 FQNEAQ (reference sequence). The CDR3 extends over 14 amino acids. The CDR3 nucleotides are TGTGCCAGCAGCTCGGGGGGACAGGGTGAGACCCAGTACTTC. Protein product: CASSSGGQGETQYF.

The chain couples TRBV20-1 to TRBJ1-1, with no clear D. CDR1 and CDR2 (germline): DFQATT, SNEGSKA (reference sequence). V was pared by 3 bases and J by 2 bases, with 19 bases between. This CDR3 has 16 residues. The CDR3 is CSASHGSGSLNTEAFF. The CDR3, as DNA: TGCAGTGCTAGCCATGGGTCAGGATCCCTTAACACTGAAGCTTTCTTT.

This clonotype was counted ten times or more. This chain connects TRBV6-4 to TRBJ2-3, with a possible D match to TRBD2 (6 bases). V lost 5 bases and J lost 7, with 13 bases in between. The CDR3 runs 13 residues. Germline assignment: CDR1 MRHNA and CDR2 SNTAGT. The CDR3 loop is CASSPRLGNTQYF. The CDR3 region has the DNA TGTGCCAGCAGTCCGCGACTAGGGAATACGCAGTATTTT.

This chain connects TRBV5-5 to TRBJ1-2, with unresolved D. CDR3 length equals 13 residues. From germline, CDR1 is SGHKS and CDR2 YYEKEE (reference sequence). The V end lost 2 bases, the J end lost 6 bases, and 11 bases lay between the germline ends. The CDR3 DNA reads as TGTGCCAGCAGCTTAGACATTAGCGATGGCTACACCTTC. This codes for CASSLDISDGYTF.

The rearrangement links TRBV6-4 to TRBJ2-7; 14 nucleotides match TRBD2. The J call may be incorrect, as the DNA end agrees better with TRBJ2-5. CDR1 MRHNA and CDR2 SNTAGT come from the germline V gene. This CDR3 comprises 14 residues. The CDR3 nucleotides read TGTGCCATTGGGACTAGCGGGAGTCGGGAGACCCAGTACTTC. Amino acids: CAIGTSGSRETQYF.

The rearrangement links TRBV6-5 to TRBJ1-5; a possible D gene is TRBD1 (6 bases). The V end was cut by 5 bases, the J end by 2 bases, with 13 bases between. The CDR3 runs to 15 residues. Germline V gene data show CDR1 as MNHEY and CDR2 as SVGAGI. The CDR3 coding sequence is TGTGCCAGCAGTGAATTCCCAGGGGGCAATCAGCCCCAGCATTTT. Translation: CASSEFPGGNQPQHF.

As to this clonotype: A read error may produce the germline difference seen at one junction end. The V and J genes are TRBV5-4 and TRBJ2-3, with D hard to call. The CDR3 runs 14 residues. Germline V gene sequence: CDR1 SGHNT, CDR2 YYREEE (reference sequence). The CDR3 nucleotides are TGTGCCGGCAGCTGGGGATCTAACACAGATACGCAGTATTTT. Amino acid sequence: CAGSWGSNTDTQYF.

Points on this clonotype: Since a much larger clone is just one base distant, this may be a read error. J is TRBJ2-7 and V is TRBV25-1; 8 bases are shared with TRBD1. Germline V gene sequence: CDR1 MGHDK, CDR2 SYGVNS. This CDR3 contains 12 residues. The CDR3 coding sequence is TGTACCAGCAGTGTCGACAGGGGCGAGCAGTACTTC. The encoded protein is CTSSVDRGEQYF.

This clonotype was detected once. The chain recombines TRBV24-1 with TRBJ2-1; D may match TRBD1 or TRBD2 (7 bases each). The germline V gene has CDR1 KGHDR and CDR2 SFDVKD. The CDR3 sequence is 16 residues long. Trimming left V 3 bases short and J 6 bases short, with 17 bases between. The CDR3 bases are TGTGCCACCAGTGATAGCAGGGGGGGTCTGGGCAATGAGCAGTTCTTC. Amino acid sequence: CATSDSRGGLGNEQFF.

The V call is TRBV6-1, the J call TRBJ2-7; tentatively, D is TRBD1 or TRBD2 (5 bases each). Deletions cut 1 base from V and 2 bases from J, with 18 bases between. This CDR3 contains 17 residues. CDR1 is MNHNS and CDR2 is SASEGT in the germline V gene. The DNA for the CDR3 is TGTGCCAGCAGTGAAGGGGGGTACGGAGAGTCCCCCTACGAGCAGTACTTC. As protein: CASSEGGYGESPYEQYF.

This clonotype was recorded at least ten times. CDR3 residues: CASSPDFSNTDTQYF. The CDR3, as DNA: TGTGCCAGCAGTCCAGACTTTTCCAACACAGATACGCAGTATTTT. V gene TRBV2 combines with J gene TRBJ2-3; D is unclear. The V and J ends lost 5 bases and 2 bases respectively, with 14 bases between them. The CDR3 spans 15 residues. Per the germline V gene, CDR1 is SNHLY and CDR2 is FYNNEI.

The genes are TRBV28 and TRBJ2-7; TRBD2 might be the D (5 bases). Per germline, CDR1 MDHEN and CDR2 SYDVKM. V lost 11 bases and J 4 bases, leaving 21 bases between the germline ends. The CDR3 covers 14 residues. For the CDR3, the DNA is TGTGCCGGCTCTAGCATCGGCCCGGAATACGAGCAGTACTTC. This sequence encodes CAGSSIGPEYEQYF.

The genes are TRBV29-1 and TRBJ1-2, with 8 positions matching TRBD1. CDR3 length equals 12 residues. Germline V gives CDR1 SQVTM, CDR2 ANQGSEA. The junction had 6 bases not matched to a gene; V was cut back by 4 bases and J by 8 bases. The CDR3 protein is CSVGPGGDGYTF. In DNA, the CDR3 is TGCAGCGTTGGCCCAGGGGGCGACGGCTACACCTTC.

This clonotype has just a few counts. J is TRBJ2-1 and V is TRBV28; 8 nucleotides match TRBD2. J was trimmed by 8 bases and V by 3 bases; bases with no gene match: 9. This CDR3 comprises 15 residues. Germline V gene data show CDR1 as MDHEN and CDR2 as SYDVKM. The chain's CDR3 is CASSLSGGPLYEQFF. The CDR3 DNA reads as TGTGCCAGCAGTTTGTCGGGAGGGCCCTTGTATGAGCAGTTCTTC.

This clonotype was observed a few times. The V call is TRBV4-1, the J call TRBJ2-7; either TRBD1 or TRBD2 may supply D (6 bases each). The CDR3 length is 18 residues. V shed 3 bases and J shed 2 bases, with 23 bases lying between them. CDR1 and CDR2 (germline): MGHRA, YSYEKL. CDR3 region: CASSHLTGAKDGTYEQYF. For the CDR3, the DNA is TGCGCCAGCAGCCACTTAACGGGGGCGAAAGACGGTACCTACGAGCAGTACTTC.

J is TRBJ2-2 and V is TRBV28; D might be TRBD2 (6 bases). CDR3 size: 16 residues. The germline V gene encodes CDR1 MDHEN and CDR2 SYDVKM. Trimming took 6 bases from V and 4 from J, leaving 18 bases between them. The DNA of the CDR3 is TGTGCCAGCAGCCCCGTGACGAGGGAGGCCACCGGGGAGCTGTTTTTT. It is translated as CASSPVTREATGELFF.

This clonotype was recorded once. V and J are TRBV29-1 and TRBJ1-4; TRBD1 is a possible D gene (5 bases). Germline-derived CDR1 and CDR2 are SQVTM and ANQGSEA. With 4 bases removed from V and 5 bases from J, the gap between germline ends came to 11 bases. The CDR3 runs 13 residues. Here the CDR3 reads CSVGGVVNEKLFF. CDR3 sequence (DNA): TGCAGCGTTGGAGGGGTCGTGAATGAAAAACTGTTTTTT.